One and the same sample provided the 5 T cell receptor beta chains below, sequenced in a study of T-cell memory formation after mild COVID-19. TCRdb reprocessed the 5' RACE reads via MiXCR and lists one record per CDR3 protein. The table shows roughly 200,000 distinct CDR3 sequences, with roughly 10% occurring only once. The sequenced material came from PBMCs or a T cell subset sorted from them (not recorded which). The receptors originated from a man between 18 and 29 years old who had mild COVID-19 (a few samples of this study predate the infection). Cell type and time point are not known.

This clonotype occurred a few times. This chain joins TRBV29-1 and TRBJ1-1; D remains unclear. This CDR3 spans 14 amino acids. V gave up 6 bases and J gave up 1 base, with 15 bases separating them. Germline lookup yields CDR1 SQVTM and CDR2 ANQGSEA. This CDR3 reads CSVAQRLGNTEAFF. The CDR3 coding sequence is TGCAGCGTCGCCCAGAGACTCGGGAACACTGAAGCTTTCTTT.

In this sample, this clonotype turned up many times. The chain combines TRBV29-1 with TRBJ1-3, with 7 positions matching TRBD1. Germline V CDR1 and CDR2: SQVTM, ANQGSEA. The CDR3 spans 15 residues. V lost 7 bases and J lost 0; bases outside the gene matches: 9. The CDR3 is CSALGQQNSGNTIYF. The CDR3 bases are TGCAGCGCCTTGGGACAGCAGAACTCTGGAAACACCATATATTTT.

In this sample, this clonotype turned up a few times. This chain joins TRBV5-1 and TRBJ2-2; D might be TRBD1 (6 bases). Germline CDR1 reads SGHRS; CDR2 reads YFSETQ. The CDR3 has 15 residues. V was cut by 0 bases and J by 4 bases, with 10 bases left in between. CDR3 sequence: CASSLAGQITGELFF. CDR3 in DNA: TGCGCCAGCAGCTTGGCCGGACAGATCACCGGGGAGCTGTTTTTT.

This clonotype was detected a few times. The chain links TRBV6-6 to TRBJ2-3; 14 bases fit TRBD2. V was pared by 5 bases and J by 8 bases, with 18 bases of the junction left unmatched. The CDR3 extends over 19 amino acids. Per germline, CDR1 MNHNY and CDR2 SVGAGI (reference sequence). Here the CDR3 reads CASSRTPSTSGGERVTQYF. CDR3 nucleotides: TGTGCCAGCAGTCGCACCCCATCGACTAGCGGGGGGGAGCGGGTTACGCAGTATTTT.

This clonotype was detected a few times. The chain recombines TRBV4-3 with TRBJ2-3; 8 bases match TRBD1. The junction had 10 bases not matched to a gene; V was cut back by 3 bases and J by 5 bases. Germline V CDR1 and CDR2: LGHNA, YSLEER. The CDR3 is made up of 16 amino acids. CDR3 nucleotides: TGCGCCAGCAGCCAGGCCCAGGGGACAGGTATAGATACGCAGTATTTT. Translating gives CASSQAQGTGIDTQYF.